These 17 T cell receptor beta chains originate from one sample sequenced in a study of blood T cell repertoires in COVID-19. This table comes from immunoSEQ multiplex PCR, and its TCRdb copy is limited to in-frame clones, with some not included. This table has more than 110,000 clones, 79% appearing once. Source material: peripheral blood. Source of these receptors: a man between 60 and 75 years old with acute or convalescent COVID-19.

V gene TRBV28 combines with J gene TRBJ2-4; 9 nucleotides match TRBD1. Germline-derived CDR1 and CDR2 are MDHEN and SYDVKM. The V segment lost 5 bases and the J segment 13 bases; nucleotides outside the gene matches: 15. The CDR3 loop spans 15 amino acids. The CDR3 DNA is TGTGCCAGCAGTCCTCCGGGACAGGGAGCGGTAGGACAGTACTTC. It encodes CASSPPGQGAVGQYF.

This chain joins TRBV20-1 and TRBJ2-1; maybe TRBD2 (5 bases). With 3 bases removed from V and 9 bases from J, the gap between germline ends came to 15 bases. Germline V CDR1 and CDR2: DFQATT, SNEGSKA (reference sequence). CDR3 length: 13 residues. CDR3 region: CSASGGSVVEQFF. CDR3 DNA: TGCAGTGCTAGTGGCGGGTCCGTAGTTGAGCAGTTCTTC.

The CDR3 sequence is CASTMTGLGNTIYF. CDR3 nucleotides: TGTGCCAGCACCATGACAGGGCTTGGAAACACCATATATTTT. The V and J genes are TRBV5-6 and TRBJ1-3; TRBD1 aligns across 7 bases. Germline V lookup: CDR1 SGHDT, CDR2 YYEEEE. V lost 6 bases, J lost 3 bases, and 6 bases stayed unmatched. The CDR3 covers 14 residues.

The chain carries TRBV19 and TRBJ1-3; D ambiguous. The germline V gene encodes CDR1 LNHDA and CDR2 SQIVND (reference sequence). This CDR3 is 16 amino acids long. The V end was cut by 7 bases, the J end by 0 bases, with 16 bases between. This CDR3 is CASTETGFSSGNTIYF. Written as DNA, the CDR3 is TGTGCCAGTACCGAGACCGGGTTCTCCTCTGGAAACACCATATATTTT.

This sequence joins TRBV12-3 or TRBV12-4 and TRBJ1-2; weak D call: TRBD1 (5 bases). The CDR3 has 13 amino acids. V dropped 6 bases and J dropped 1 base, with 9 bases sitting between them. The CDR3: CASSIQVNYGYTF. The CDR3 nucleotides are TGTGCCAGCAGCATACAGGTTAACTATGGCTACACCTTC.

This clone was detected only a few times. The chain's CDR3 is CASSSWTGAFTDTQYF. The CDR3 nucleotides read TGTGCCAGTAGTTCTTGGACAGGAGCCTTCACAGATACGCAGTATTTT. The genes are TRBV19 and TRBJ2-3; 7 bases fit TRBD1. The CDR3 length is 16 residues. The germline V gene encodes CDR1 LNHDA and CDR2 SQIVND (reference sequence). The J segment lost 2 bases and the V segment lost 5 bases, leaving 10 bases of the junction unmatched.

V gene TRBV3-1 (or the pseudogene TRBV3-2) combines with J gene TRBJ1-2; 10 nucleotides match TRBD1. The V segment lost 5 bases and the J segment 8 bases; nucleotides outside the gene matches: 11. The CDR3 sequence is 15 residues long. CDR1 LGHDT and CDR2 YNNKEL come from the germline V gene (reference sequence). CDR3 nucleotides: TGTGCCAGCAGCTCCCCGGGACAGGGGCCCAAGGGCTACACCTTC. It translates to CASSSPGQGPKGYTF.

Regarding this clone: This sample includes further DNA sequences coding for the same CDR3. V and J are TRBV7-3 and TRBJ1-1; no clear D. Germline V gene sequence: CDR1 SGHTA, CDR2 FQGTGA. Trimming cost V 5 bases and J 1 base, with 11 bases left between them. This CDR3 has 14 amino acids. The CDR3 coding sequence is TGTGCCAGCAGCCTCGGTCCTGCGAACACTGAAGCTTTCTTT. Amino acid sequence: CASSLGPANTEAFF. Together with reference TRBV7-3 and TRBJ1-1, the CDR3 gives the full variable domain: GAGVSQTPSNKVTEKGKYVELRCDPISGHTALYWYRQSLGQGPEFLIYFQGTGAADDSGLPNDRFFAVRPEGSVSTLKIQRTERGDSAVYLCASSLGPANTEAFFGQGTRLTVV.

This clone was detected only once. The rearrangement links TRBV20-1 to TRBJ2-1, with a tentative D call TRBD2 (5 bases). CDR3 size: 15 residues. Germline lookup yields CDR1 DFQATT and CDR2 SNEGSKA (reference sequence). Trimming took off 3 bases at V and 0 bases at J, with 12 bases between the two ends. The CDR3 protein is CSASGVANSYNEQFF. Written as DNA, the CDR3 is TGCAGTGCTAGTGGGGTAGCGAACTCCTACAATGAGCAGTTCTTC.

This sequence joins TRBV3-1 (or the pseudogene TRBV3-2) and TRBJ2-3; 16 bases match TRBD2. J was trimmed by 3 bases and V by 1 base; bases with no gene match: 16. CDR3 length equals 22 residues. CDR1 is LGHDT and CDR2 is YNNKEL in the germline V gene (reference sequence). The CDR3 nucleotides read TGTGCCAGCAGCCAAGGTGGGTCCGGGACTAGCGGGAGGGCCTGGTTGACAGATACGCAGTATTTT. Amino acids: CASSQGGSGTSGRAWLTDTQYF.

The chain employs TRBV19 and TRBJ1-5; 8 bases agree with TRBD1. Looked up from germline, CDR1 is LNHDA and CDR2 is SQIVND (reference sequence). V gave up 5 bases and J gave up 6 bases; unmatched junction bases: 6. The CDR3 consists of 14 residues. Written as DNA, the CDR3 is TGTGCCAGTAGTCCCGGACAGGGCGGTCAGCCCCAGCATTTT. Protein: CASSPGQGGQPQHF.

This clone occurred once. J is TRBJ1-5 and V is TRBV18; D perhaps matches TRBD1 (6 bases). This CDR3 contains 13 residues. The V end was cut by 2 bases, the J end by 6 bases, with 8 bases between. Germline values: CDR1 KGHSH, CDR2 LQKENI. CDR3 sequence reads: CASSPGGSQPQHF. The CDR3 DNA sequence: TGTGCCAGCTCACCAGGGGGCAGTCAGCCCCAGCATTTT.

The chain has TRBV27 and TRBJ2-1; 8 bases match TRBD2. J lost 0 bases, V lost 8 bases, and 9 bases had no gene match. Per germline, CDR1 MNHEY and CDR2 SMNVEV (reference sequence). The CDR3 totals 16 residues. This CDR3 reads CASRRKSGSSYNEQFF. DNA of the CDR3: TGTGCCAGCCGCCGCAAAAGCGGGAGCTCCTACAATGAGCAGTTCTTC.

A single count supports this clone. V and J are TRBV7-3 and TRBJ2-3; no reliable D call. The germline CDR1 and CDR2 sequences are SGHTA and FQGTGA. Deletions cut 4 bases from V and 0 bases from J, with 11 bases between. The CDR3 is 15 amino acids. CDR3 in DNA: TGTGCCAGCAGCTACTCTGGCGGTAGCACAGATACGCAGTATTTT. It is translated as CASSYSGGSTDTQYF. Full variable domain (rest looked up from reference TRBV7-3 and TRBJ2-3): GAGVSQTPSNKVTEKGKYVELRCDPISGHTALYWYRQSLGQGPEFLIYFQGTGAADDSGLPNDRFFAVRPEGSVSTLKIQRTERGDSAVYLCASSYSGGSTDTQYFGPGTRLTVL.

This clone was recorded only once. The V call is TRBV25-1, the J call TRBJ1-6; D is perhaps TRBD1 (5 bases). This CDR3 is 13 amino acids long. V was shortened by 6 bases and J by 7 bases, with 10 bases between the two germline ends. CDR1 is MGHDK and CDR2 is SYGVNS in the germline V gene. The CDR3 nucleotides are TGTGCCAGCAGGGGGACTCTCAATTCACCCCTCCACTTT. Protein product: CASRGTLNSPLHF.

The chain is built from TRBV7-2 and TRBJ2-1, with 7 bases aligning to TRBD1. Looked up from germline, CDR1 is SGHTA and CDR2 is FQGNSA. V trimming: 0 bases; J trimming: 7 bases; junction bases outside the gene matches: 6. CDR3 length equals 15 residues. CDR3 coding DNA: TGTGCCAGCAGCTTAGCCGGGACAGTGAGGAATGAGCAGTTCTTC. This encodes CASSLAGTVRNEQFF.

V usage is TRBV24-1 and J usage is TRBJ2-1, with D possibly matching TRBD1 (5 bases). The CDR3 is made up of 12 amino acids. CDR1 and CDR2 (germline): KGHDR, SFDVKD. The V gene lost 5 bases and the J gene lost 9 bases, with 10 bases spanning the gap. The CDR3 region has the DNA TGTGCCACCAGTGTGTCTCAGGGTGAGCAGTTCTTC. Translation: CATSVSQGEQFF.